This entry concerns a single T cell receptor beta chain. A second PCR of 7 to 11 cycles used a sample-barcoded 5' primer and a J-beta primer mix. Every individual sample yielded 2.5 million or more paired-end reads (each containing CDR3). TCRdb ran MiXCR on the 5' RACE reads and lists one entry per CDR3 protein. The data show 700,000 to 950,000 distinct CDR3 sequences, 58% seen once. The data were obtained in a study of blood T cells in healthy people across ages. The CDR3 covers 14 residues. CDR1 is MNHEY and CDR2 is SMNVEV in the germline V gene (reference sequence). Trimming shortened V by 5 bases and J by 8 bases, and 19 bases separated the two germline ends.

The receptor comes from a man aged 30 to 45 in good health. This sequence joins TRBV27 and TRBJ2-7, with a tentative D call TRBD2 (6 bases). The sample taken for sequencing was blood. In nucleotides, the CDR3 is TGTGCCAGCAGTCTTACAGCGGGCCCTTACCAGCAGTACTTC. It is translated as CASSLTAGPYQQYF.